This T cell receptor beta chain was sequenced in a study of blood T cell repertoires in COVID-19. Overall study: Samples representing acute and convalescent COVID-19 were sourced from the United States, Italy and Spain. PBMCs, B-cell-depleted T cells, or T cells provided the cDNA or gDNA that made up the material.

Profiling relied on immunoSEQ multiplex PCR, and the TCRdb table lists in-frame clones only, not all of them. The table lists approximately 160,000 clones, about 86% of them singletons. With 6 bases removed from V and 2 bases from J, the gap between germline ends came to 13 bases. The CDR3 runs to 15 residues. Germline assignment: CDR1 SEHNR and CDR2 FQNEAQ (reference sequence). The J gene is TRBJ1-4, the V gene TRBV7-9; the D gene is possibly TRBD1 (6 bases). The TCR was taken from a man aged 45-65 years with active or convalescent COVID-19. Sequences were obtained from peripheral blood. CDR3 bases: TGTGCCAGCAGACCCCCCAGGGGTACTAATGAAAAACTGTTTTTT. Translated: CASRPPRGTNEKLFF.